Shown below are 17 T cell receptor beta chains from a single sample sequenced in a study of shared clonotypes between healthy human individuals (dated by TCRdb to about 2020). CD8 naive samples were CD45RO-negative cells positively selected for CCR7, giving a CD45RA+CCR7+ population that excluded TemRA cells. Library prep was done by the immunoSEQ multiplex PCR assay. In its TCRdb copy, this immuneACCESS table keeps in-frame sequences only and misses some clones. Where compared with another copy, unresolved V genes explain less than half of these, and the others have no known cause. The sample records around 600,000 clones, 95% to 98% of which are singletons. The ten largest clones capture approximately 0.33% of the sample. The sample was naive CD8+ T cells sorted from blood. Interpreted using the paper, the cell subset or site label stands for: CD45RA+CCR7+. All receptors derive from a man aged 25-45 years in good health.

The chain employs TRBV13 and TRBJ2-7, with a weak D call TRBD2 (6 bases). Germline loops: CDR1 PRHDT, CDR2 FYEKMQ (reference sequence). With 4 bases removed from V and 1 base from J, the gap between germline ends came to 8 bases. The CDR3 is made up of 13 amino acids. The CDR3 loop is CASSSGTSYEQYF. Here the CDR3 DNA reads TGTGCCAGCAGCTCAGGGACTTCCTACGAGCAGTACTTC.

This clone has only one observation. J is TRBJ1-1 and V is TRBV9; D possibly corresponds to TRBD1 (6 bases). This CDR3 spans 15 amino acids. Per germline, CDR1 SGDLS and CDR2 YYNGEE. The germline V and J ends were trimmed by 2 bases and 5 bases, with 16 bases remaining between them. The CDR3 DNA follows: TGTGCCAGCAGCGTCTCAGGGGTTGCGGGGACTGAAGCTTTCTTT. Translating it yields CASSVSGVAGTEAFF.

V and J are TRBV9 and TRBJ2-1; D perhaps matches TRBD2 (5 bases). The CDR3 sequence is 13 residues long. CDR1 is SGDLS, CDR2 YYNGEE, per germline. V was cut by 3 bases and J by 4 bases, with 8 bases left in between. The CDR3 is CASSGLSYNEQFF. The CDR3 nucleotides read TGTGCCAGCAGCGGACTATCGTACAATGAGCAGTTCTTC.

The V gene is TRBV27, the J gene TRBJ2-7, with D perhaps matching TRBD1 (6 bases). V lost 3 bases and J lost 2, with 14 bases in between. Germline V CDR1 and CDR2: MNHEY, SMNVEV (reference sequence). The CDR3 sequence is 15 residues long. CDR3 protein: CASSLGHATTYEQYF. The CDR3 bases are TGTGCCAGCAGTTTGGGACACGCGACTACCTACGAGCAGTACTTC.

This chain uses TRBV11-3 with TRBJ2-5, with 9 positions matching TRBD2. Trimming removed 5 bases from V and 3 bases from J; junction bases left unmatched: 1. CDR1 SGHNT and CDR2 YENEEA come from the germline V gene. CDR3 length: 13 amino acids. The DNA of the CDR3 is TGTGCCAGCAGCAAGCGGGGGGAAGAGACCCAGTACTTC. This codes for CASSKRGEETQYF.

This rearrangement joins TRBV6-1 to TRBJ2-7, with D maybe TRBD1 (5 bases). V was trimmed by 2 bases and J by 9 bases, leaving 14 bases between them. CDR1 MNHNS and CDR2 SASEGT come from the germline V gene. The CDR3 is 13 amino acids. The CDR3 sequence is CASSEWTLEAQYF. CDR3 sequence (DNA): TGTGCCAGCAGTGAATGGACACTCGAGGCGCAGTACTTC.

A word on this clone: This sample includes further DNA sequences coding for the same CDR3. The rearrangement joins TRBV4-1 to TRBJ2-1; 13 bases are shared with TRBD2. This CDR3 has 17 amino acids. Germline V gene data show CDR1 as MGHRA and CDR2 as YSYEKL. V lost 6 bases, J lost 2 bases, and 7 bases stayed unmatched. The CDR3 DNA follows: TGCGCCAGCAGTTTTGGACTAGCGGGAGACCCCTACAATGAGCAGTTCTTC. Translated, it gives CASSFGLAGDPYNEQFF.

V and J are TRBV29-1 and TRBJ2-3, with a tentative D call TRBD1 (5 bases). Germline V gene data show CDR1 as SQVTM and CDR2 as ANQGSEA. Between the trimmed V and J ends, which lost 3 bases and 2 bases, there was a span of 12 bases. The CDR3 extends over 14 amino acids. In DNA, the CDR3 is TGCAGCGTTGATCCAGGGTTATCCACAGATACGCAGTATTTT. Its translation is CSVDPGLSTDTQYF.

The chain is built from TRBV28 and TRBJ1-2; D is unresolved. Germline-derived CDR1 and CDR2 are MDHEN and SYDVKM. V was pared by 5 bases and J by 2 bases, with 9 bases between. The CDR3 is made up of 13 amino acids. CDR3 sequence reads: CASSRPTNYGYTF. CDR3 bases: TGTGCCAGCAGTCGTCCGACGAACTATGGCTACACCTTC.

V is TRBV27 and J is TRBJ2-7; D possibly corresponds to TRBD1 (6 bases). The CDR3 contains 15 residues. In germline, CDR1 is MNHEY, CDR2 SMNVEV (reference sequence). V lost 2 bases to trimming and J lost 0 bases, with 11 bases between them. The CDR3 region has the DNA TGTGCCAGCAGTTTAAGTCAGGGGAACTCCTACGAGCAGTACTTC. Amino acid sequence: CASSLSQGNSYEQYF.

The chain links TRBV9 to TRBJ1-1; possible D gene TRBD1, 5 bases. Germline V gene lookup returns CDR1 SGDLS and CDR2 YYNGEE. V was trimmed by 6 bases and J by 0 bases, leaving 12 bases between them. The CDR3 spans 14 residues. The CDR3 is CASKMDNLNTEAFF. The CDR3 coding sequence is TGTGCCAGCAAAATGGACAACTTGAACACTGAAGCTTTCTTT.

The gene calls are TRBV19 and TRBJ2-1; 12 bases agree with TRBD2. Unmatched junction bases numbered 3, after V lost 3 bases and J lost 3 bases. CDR1 is LNHDA, CDR2 SQIVND, per germline (reference sequence). The CDR3 has 16 amino acids. The CDR3 DNA is TGTGCCAGTAGTATTCTAGCGGGAGGGCTCTACAATGAGCAGTTCTTC. Encoded protein: CASSILAGGLYNEQFF.

The chain joins TRBV28 to TRBJ2-5; D not certain. V dropped 2 bases and J dropped 3 bases, with 7 bases sitting between them. Germline V gene sequence: CDR1 MDHEN, CDR2 SYDVKM. CDR3 length: 13 residues. The CDR3, as DNA: TGTGCCAGCAGTTTAAGAAACGAAGAGACCCAGTACTTC. As protein: CASSLRNEETQYF.

V gene TRBV28 combines with J gene TRBJ1-2; D is uncertain. The CDR3 contains 14 residues. CDR1 MDHEN and CDR2 SYDVKM come from the germline V gene. Trimming left V 6 bases short and J 3 bases short, with 14 bases between. CDR3 nucleotides: TGTGCCAGCAGCCAAAATACCCGCGACTATGGCTACACCTTC. Its protein product is CASSQNTRDYGYTF.

This clone was recorded only once. The V gene is TRBV9, the J gene TRBJ2-3; D might be TRBD2 (6 bases). Germline assignment: CDR1 SGDLS and CDR2 YYNGEE. Deletions cut 3 bases from V and 2 bases from J, with 13 bases between. The CDR3 has 15 residues. CDR3 nucleotide sequence: TGTGCCAGCAGCGCCACCGGGACTGTCACAGATACGCAGTATTTT. Translation gives CASSATGTVTDTQYF.

V usage is TRBV6-5 and J usage is TRBJ2-1; D unclear. V was pared by 5 bases and J by 6 bases, with 14 bases between. Germline CDR1 is MNHEY and CDR2 is SVGAGI. The CDR3 covers 14 residues. CDR3 protein: CASSLLRPGNEQFF. The CDR3 coding sequence is TGTGCCAGCAGTCTCCTACGACCCGGCAATGAGCAGTTCTTC.

The J gene is TRBJ2-5, the V gene TRBV30, with TRBD1 identical over 7 bases. The length of the CDR3 is 13 residues. V shed 5 bases, J shed 1 base, and the junction held 4 bases outside the gene matches. CDR1 and CDR2 from the germline V gene are GTSNPN and SVGIG (reference sequence). The CDR3 DNA follows: TGTGCCTGGGGAACAGGGGTCCAAGAGACCCAGTACTTC. Its protein is CAWGTGVQETQYF.